Presented here are 10 T cell receptor beta chains from one specimen sequenced in a study of blood T cell repertoires in COVID-19 (dated by TCRdb to the early 2020s). The library was generated by the immunoSEQ multiplex PCR assay. The source is immuneACCESS, and TCRdb retained only in-frame sequences with V and J called. Part of the clones is not carried over; for the studies checked, unresolved V genes explain less than half of this, and the remainder is unexplained. Recorded for this sample are about 220,000 clones; 80% to 90% of them occurred a single time. Together, the top ten hold about 8.9% of the sample. Sequencing input: peripheral blood. These receptors were obtained from a man in his fifties or sixties with active or convalescent COVID-19.

The gene calls are TRBV19 and TRBJ1-5, with a tentative D call TRBD1 (5 bases). In germline, CDR1 is LNHDA, CDR2 SQIVND (reference sequence). CDR3 length equals 15 residues. V shed 6 bases and J shed 1 base, with 13 bases lying between them. CDR3 DNA: TGTGCCAGTAGGGGGCCGGGGGAGAGCAATCAGCCCCAGCATTTT. Translating it yields CASRGPGESNQPQHF.

This clone has only a few counts. This chain uses TRBV29-1 with TRBJ2-5, with 7 bases fitting TRBD1. This CDR3 contains 13 residues. The germline CDR1 and CDR2 sequences are SQVTM and ANQGSEA. With 8 bases clipped from V and 3 bases from J, the junction kept 9 bases outside the gene matches. CDR3 bases: TGCAGCCTTTATGATGACAGGGAAGAGACCCAGTACTTC. This encodes CSLYDDREETQYF.

The rearrangement links TRBV28 to TRBJ2-7; TRBD2 aligns across 8 bases. The V gene end was trimmed by 6 bases and the J gene end by 3 bases; junction bases not matched to a gene: 10. Germline assignment: CDR1 MDHEN and CDR2 SYDVKM. There are 15 residues in the CDR3. The CDR3 is CASSRTSGLVYEQYF. CDR3 coding DNA: TGTGCCAGCAGCCGAACTAGCGGACTTGTCTACGAGCAGTACTTC.

J is TRBJ1-4 and V is TRBV6-1; D is ambiguous. Looked up from germline, CDR1 is MNHNS and CDR2 is SASEGT. V lost 4 bases, J lost 0 bases, and 15 bases lay in between. The CDR3 consists of 17 residues. CDR3 sequence reads: CASSARSGQATNEKLFF. The CDR3, as DNA: TGTGCCAGCAGTGCCCGATCCGGCCAGGCAACTAATGAAAAACTGTTTTTT.

The V call is TRBV4-1, the J call TRBJ2-1; 12 bases are a match to TRBD2. CDR3 length: 14 residues. V shed 8 bases and J 8 bases; nucleotides not matched to a gene: 7. CDR1 MGHRA and CDR2 YSYEKL come from the germline V gene. In DNA, the CDR3 is TGCGCCAGCCTCAGGACTAGCGGGATGTATGAGCAGTTCTTC. Amino acids: CASLRTSGMYEQFF.

This sequence joins TRBV5-1 and TRBJ2-7; D is unclear. Germline-derived CDR1 and CDR2 are SGHRS and YFSETQ. V was pared by 0 bases and J by 3 bases, with 10 bases between. The CDR3 runs 14 residues. CDR3 sequence (DNA): TGCGCCAGCAGCTTGGAACCGGGTTTCTACGAGCAGTACGTC. Protein product: CASSLEPGFYEQYV.

The CDR3 loop is CAASPGGAVYNEQFF. The CDR3 DNA is TGTGCCGCCTCCCCGGGGGGGGCTGTATACAATGAGCAGTTCTTC. The rearrangement joins TRBV2 to TRBJ2-1; 8 bases fit TRBD2. The CDR3 totals 15 residues. Germline trimming cut 11 bases from V and 4 bases from J; bases unmatched to any gene: 13. In germline, CDR1 is SNHLY, CDR2 FYNNEI.

The chain combines TRBV28 with TRBJ2-1; 11 positions match TRBD2. The CDR3 sequence is 19 residues long. Germline-derived CDR1 and CDR2 are MDHEN and SYDVKM. Germline trimming cut 2 bases from V and 4 bases from J; bases unmatched to any gene: 13. CDR3 residues: CASSLTGWASGRRYNEQFF. CDR3 DNA sequence: TGTGCCAGCAGTTTAACCGGCTGGGCTAGCGGGAGGAGGTACAATGAGCAGTTCTTC.

The chain is built from TRBV7-2 and TRBJ1-5, with 8 bases identical to TRBD1. The germline CDR1 and CDR2 sequences are SGHTA and FQGNSA. V trimming: 1 base; J trimming: 6 bases; junction bases outside the gene matches: 5. This CDR3 region has 15 residues. The CDR3 DNA is TGTGCCAGCAGCTTAGAATCAGGGGGCGGTCAGCCCCAGCATTTT. It translates to CASSLESGGGQPQHF.

The chain joins TRBV6-5 to TRBJ1-3; maybe TRBD1 (5 bases). CDR1 is MNHEY and CDR2 is SVGAGI in the germline V gene. V was trimmed by 2 bases and J by 2 bases, leaving 10 bases between them. The CDR3 has 15 amino acids. CDR3 loop: CASSYGGGTGNTIYF. CDR3 coding DNA: TGTGCCAGCAGTTACGGGGGAGGAACTGGAAACACCATATATTTT.